Following are 20 T cell receptor beta chains from one sample sequenced in a study of T-cell memory formation after mild COVID-19. TCRdb re-derived calls from the 5' RACE reads in MiXCR, one entry per CDR3 protein. The sample has over 250,000 distinct CDR3 sequences, approximately 15% seen once. What was sequenced was PBMCs or a T cell subset sorted from them (not recorded which). These receptors were taken from a young man who had mild COVID-19 (a few samples of this study predate the infection). Cell type and time point are not known.

The V gene is TRBV4-1, the J gene TRBJ1-1; no clear D. Trimming shortened V by 0 bases and J by 6 bases, and 8 bases separated the two germline ends. The CDR3 sequence is 13 residues long. In germline, CDR1 is MGHRA, CDR2 YSYEKL. The CDR3 region is CASSQDGNAEAFF. In nucleotides, the CDR3 is TGCGCCAGCAGCCAAGATGGAAACGCTGAAGCTTTCTTT.

A few counts support this clonotype. The chain joins TRBV9 to TRBJ2-1; D is undetermined. CDR3 length: 13 residues. Germline assignment: CDR1 SGDLS and CDR2 YYNGEE. V gave up 0 bases and J gave up 8 bases, with 9 bases separating them. Here the CDR3 reads CASSVALAHEQFF. In DNA, the CDR3 is TGTGCCAGCAGCGTAGCCTTGGCCCATGAGCAGTTCTTC.

This clonotype was seen at least ten times. The chain links TRBV20-1 to TRBJ2-3; a weak D match, TRBD2 (7 bases). This CDR3 is built from 13 residues. V was trimmed by 7 bases and J by 5 bases, leaving 16 bases between them. Germline V gene lookup returns CDR1 DFQATT and CDR2 SNEGSKA (reference sequence). CDR3 in amino acids: CSDQRGAGDTQYF. The CDR3 nucleotides are TGCAGTGATCAACGGGGGGCGGGAGATACGCAGTATTTT.

This chain joins TRBV9 and TRBJ1-4, with TRBD1 identical over 7 bases. V was clipped by 3 bases and J by 8 bases; unmatched bases: 10. CDR3 length equals 15 residues. Germline loops: CDR1 SGDLS, CDR2 YYNGEE. The CDR3: CASSAYGTAGEKLFF. In DNA, the CDR3 is TGTGCCAGCAGCGCGTACGGGACAGCTGGCGAAAAACTGTTTTTT.

This clonotype turned up a few times. The chain joins TRBV5-1 to TRBJ2-7; D perhaps matches TRBD2 (6 bases). CDR3 length: 14 residues. The germline CDR1 and CDR2 sequences are SGHRS and YFSETQ. Trimming shortened V by 0 bases and J by 4 bases, and 11 bases separated the two germline ends. CDR3 protein: CASSLVAGMYEQYF. Here the CDR3 DNA reads TGCGCCAGCAGCTTGGTTGCGGGGATGTACGAGCAGTACTTC.

This clonotype turned up a few times. V is TRBV6-6 and J is TRBJ1-4; the D gene is possibly TRBD1 (6 bases). Trimming took off 5 bases at V and 4 bases at J, with 14 bases between the two ends. This CDR3 has 15 residues. Germline assignment: CDR1 MNHNY and CDR2 SVGAGI (reference sequence). Here the CDR3 DNA reads TGTGCCAGCAGTACCCCGACAGGTGGTAATGAAAAACTGTTTTTT. This gives the protein CASSTPTGGNEKLFF.

V and J are TRBV11-2 and TRBJ2-5; TRBD2 is a possible D gene (6 bases). Trimming left V 2 bases short and J 5 bases short, with 12 bases between. The CDR3 has 14 residues. Germline V gene lookup returns CDR1 SGHAT and CDR2 FQNNGV. The CDR3: CASSLTGRPETQYF. In DNA, the CDR3 is TGTGCCAGCAGCTTAACCGGGAGACCGGAGACCCAGTACTTC.

V gene TRBV6-5 combines with J gene TRBJ2-2; maybe TRBD1 (5 bases). The CDR3 sequence is 14 residues long. Germline values: CDR1 MNHEY, CDR2 SVGAGI. Between the trimmed V and J ends, which lost 6 bases and 7 bases, there was a span of 15 bases. CDR3 in amino acids: CASRAGPLGGELFF. CDR3 DNA sequence: TGTGCCAGCAGGGCAGGGCCCCTGGGCGGGGAGCTGTTTTTT.

The table lists this clonotype with many counts. The rearrangement uses TRBV4-3 and TRBJ1-2; D uncertain. The CDR3 covers 11 residues. Germline loops: CDR1 LGHNA, CDR2 YSLEER. V was trimmed by 1 base and J by 7 bases, leaving 4 bases between them. The CDR3 DNA reads as TGCGCCAGCAGCCAAGCGGGTGGCTACACCTTC. It specifies CASSQAGGYTF.

The chain is built from TRBV7-8 and TRBJ2-1; 8 bases match TRBD1. This CDR3 has 15 residues. Trimming cost V 6 bases and J 8 bases; bases outside gene matches: 12. Germline CDR1 is SGHVS and CDR2 is FQNEAQ. The CDR3, as DNA: TGTGCCAGCAGAGCCCCCGGGACAGGATGGGATGAGCAGTTCTTC. Amino acids: CASRAPGTGWDEQFF. The whole variable domain, remainder taken from reference TRBV7-8 and TRBJ2-1, is GAGVSQSPRYKVAKRGQDVALRCDPISGHVSLFWYQQALGQGPEFLTYFQNEAQLDKSGLPSDRFFAERPEGSVSTLKIQRTQQEDSAVYLCASRAPGTGWDEQFFGPGTRLTVL.

This clonotype was counted only a few times. This chain connects TRBV3-1 to TRBJ2-7; weak D call: TRBD1 (7 bases). CDR3 length: 14 amino acids. Trimming removed 4 bases from V and 3 bases from J, with 13 bases in between. Germline CDR1 reads LGHDT; CDR2 reads YNNKEL (reference sequence). The CDR3 DNA reads TGTGCCAGCAGCCTCGCGGGACAGTACTACGAGCAGTACTTC. Protein: CASSLAGQYYEQYF.

Concerning this clonotype itself: A read error may produce the germline difference seen at one junction end. This chain connects TRBV9 to TRBJ2-1; D unresolved. This CDR3 comprises 15 residues. Per germline, CDR1 SGDLS and CDR2 YYNGEE. The CDR3 bases are TGTGCCAGCAGCGTAGGATTGGGCCCTTACAATGAGCAGTTATTC. This gives the protein CASSVGLGPYNEQLF.

This chain's CDR3 is CASSQDQPAGFSYEQYF. DNA of the CDR3: TGTGCCAGCAGCCAAGATCAACCAGCGGGGTTCTCCTACGAGCAGTACTTC. The chain joins TRBV3-1 to TRBJ2-7; 7 nucleotides agree with TRBD2. Per the germline V gene, CDR1 is LGHDT and CDR2 is YNNKEL (reference sequence). Trimming at V came to 0 bases and at J to 0 bases, leaving 8 bases not matched to a gene. This CDR3 contains 17 residues.

J is TRBJ1-2 and V is TRBV6-1, with D possibly TRBD1 on 5 matching bases. The germline CDR1 and CDR2 sequences are MNHNS and SASEGT. CDR3 length: 13 residues. Trimming removed 8 bases from V and 0 bases from J, with 10 bases in between. CDR3 region: CASGGGTNYGYTF. The CDR3 DNA is TGTGCCAGCGGTGGGGGAACTAACTATGGCTACACCTTC.

This clonotype was observed a handful of times. CDR3 in DNA: TGTGCCAGCAGTTTATTTGGGACAACAAGCACAGATACGCAGTATTTT. Translation: CASSLFGTTSTDTQYF. The chain links TRBV27 to TRBJ2-3; weak D call: TRBD1 (6 bases). This CDR3 spans 16 amino acids. Trimming removed 1 base from V and 0 bases from J, with 11 bases in between. Germline values: CDR1 MNHEY, CDR2 SMNVEV (reference sequence).

This clonotype was seen a few times. J is TRBJ2-3 and V is TRBV7-2; 12 bases are shared with TRBD2. The CDR3 covers 15 residues. The V segment lost 2 bases and the J segment 5 bases; nucleotides outside the gene matches: 2. The V gene's germline CDR1 is SGHTA and CDR2 FQGNSA. CDR3 residues: CASSLRLAGEDTQYF. The DNA of the CDR3 is TGTGCCAGCAGCTTAAGACTAGCGGGGGAAGATACGCAGTATTTT.

The chain recombines TRBV4-1 with TRBJ1-2; TRBD1 might be the D (5 bases). The V gene's germline CDR1 is MGHRA and CDR2 YSYEKL. Trimming removed 0 bases from V and 4 bases from J, with 12 bases in between. This CDR3 region has 15 residues. DNA for the CDR3: TGCGCCAGCAGCCAAGAGCCGGGGGACCGCTATGGCTACACCTTC. Amino acids: CASSQEPGDRYGYTF.

The chain uses TRBV12-3 or TRBV12-4 and TRBJ1-5; D call uncertain. The CDR3 is made up of 15 amino acids. V was shortened by 5 bases and J by 4 bases, with 15 bases between the two germline ends. The CDR3 is CASSPRFSGNQPQHF. The DNA of the CDR3 is TGTGCCAGCAGTCCCCGTTTTTCAGGTAATCAGCCCCAGCATTTT.

This clonotype was found many times. J is TRBJ2-5 and V is TRBV9; 9 positions match TRBD2. J gave up 5 bases and V 4 bases, and 12 bases lay outside the gene matches. Germline values: CDR1 SGDLS, CDR2 YYNGEE. This CDR3 is built from 16 residues. The CDR3, as DNA: TGTGCCAGCAGCTCCTATAGCGGGGGCCCCGCGGAGACCCAGTACTTC. Translation: CASSSYSGGPAETQYF.

CDR3 residues: CGPGSDREPQHF. CDR3 coding DNA: TGTGGGCCAGGGTCTGATCGAGAGCCCCAGCATTTT. The rearrangement uses TRBV12-3 or TRBV12-4 and TRBJ1-5; weak D call: TRBD1 (5 bases). There are 12 residues in the CDR3.